This TCR beta chain was recovered during a study of OX40 agonist ivuxolimab in advanced cancers. Study results and limitations: At doses 0.1 to 3.0 mg/kg, CD4+ and CD8+ clones expanded.

Systemic immunosuppression or autoimmune disease history was grounds to exclude patients. TCRdb's copy holds only in-frame clones and misses some; the assay was immunoSEQ multiplex PCR. The sample holds fewer than 75,000 clones; more than 75% are singletons and the top ten take 8.2%. Trimming removed 1 base at V and 2 bases at J, with 17 bases between. The CDR3 is made up of 17 amino acids. Of note for this clone: Its antigen is not known.

The genes are TRBV23-1 and TRBJ2-5, with D perhaps TRBD2 (6 bases). TRBV23-1 is known as an ORF, though its function is uncertain. This sample comprised CD4+ or CD8+ T cells sorted from blood, obtained in a trial of the OX40 agonist ivuxolimab. The TCR was taken from an adult with an advanced solid tumor such as melanoma, head and neck, liver or kidney cancer. The CDR3 here is CASSQWAAGTPQETQYF. CDR3 in DNA: TGCGCCAGCAGTCAATGGGCCGCCGGGACTCCACAAGAGACCCAGTACTTC.